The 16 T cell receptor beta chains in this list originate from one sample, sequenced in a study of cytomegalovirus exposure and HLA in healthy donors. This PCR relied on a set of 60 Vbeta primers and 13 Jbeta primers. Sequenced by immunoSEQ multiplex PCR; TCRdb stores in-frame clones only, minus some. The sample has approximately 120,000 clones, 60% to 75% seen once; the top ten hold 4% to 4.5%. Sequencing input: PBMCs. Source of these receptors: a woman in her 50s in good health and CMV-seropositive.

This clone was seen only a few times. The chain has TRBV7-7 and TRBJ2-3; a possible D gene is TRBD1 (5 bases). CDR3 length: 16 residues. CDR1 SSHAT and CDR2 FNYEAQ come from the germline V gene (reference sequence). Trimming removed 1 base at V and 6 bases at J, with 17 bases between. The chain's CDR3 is CASSLGGARSWDTQYF. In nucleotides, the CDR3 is TGTGCCAGCAGCTTAGGGGGCGCGAGGTCCTGGGATACGCAGTATTTT.

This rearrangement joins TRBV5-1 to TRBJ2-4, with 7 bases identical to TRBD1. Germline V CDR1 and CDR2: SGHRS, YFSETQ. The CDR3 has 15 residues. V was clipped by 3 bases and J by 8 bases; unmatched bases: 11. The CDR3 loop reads CASSSGQLDVDIQYF. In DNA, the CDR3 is TGCGCCAGCAGCTCGGGACAGCTAGACGTGGACATTCAGTACTTC.

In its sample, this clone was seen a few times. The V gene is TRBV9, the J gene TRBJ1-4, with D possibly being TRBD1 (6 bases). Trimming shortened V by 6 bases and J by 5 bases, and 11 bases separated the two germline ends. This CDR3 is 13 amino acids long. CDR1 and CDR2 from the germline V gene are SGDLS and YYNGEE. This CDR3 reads CASTGTGNEKLFF. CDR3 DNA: TGTGCCAGCACTGGTACAGGGAATGAAAAACTGTTTTTT.

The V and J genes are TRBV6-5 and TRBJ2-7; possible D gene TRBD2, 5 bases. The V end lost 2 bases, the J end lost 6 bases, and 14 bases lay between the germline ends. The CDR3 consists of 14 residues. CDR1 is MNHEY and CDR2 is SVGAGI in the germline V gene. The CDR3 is CASSYLGGSGEQYF. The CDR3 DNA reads TGTGCCAGCAGTTACCTCGGAGGTTCAGGCGAGCAGTACTTC.

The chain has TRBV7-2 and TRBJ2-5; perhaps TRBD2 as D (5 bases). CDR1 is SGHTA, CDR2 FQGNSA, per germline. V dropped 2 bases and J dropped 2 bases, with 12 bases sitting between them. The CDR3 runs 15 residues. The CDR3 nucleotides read TGTGCCAGCAGCTTAATTCCGGGGTCTCAAGAGACCCAGTACTTC. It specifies CASSLIPGSQETQYF.

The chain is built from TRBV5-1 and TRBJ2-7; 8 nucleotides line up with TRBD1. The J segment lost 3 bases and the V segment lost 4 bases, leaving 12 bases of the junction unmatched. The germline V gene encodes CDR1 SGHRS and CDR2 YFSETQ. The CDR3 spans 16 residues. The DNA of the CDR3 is TGCGCCAGCAGCCCGGAACCGGGACAGGCCTTCTACGAGCAGTACTTC. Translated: CASSPEPGQAFYEQYF.

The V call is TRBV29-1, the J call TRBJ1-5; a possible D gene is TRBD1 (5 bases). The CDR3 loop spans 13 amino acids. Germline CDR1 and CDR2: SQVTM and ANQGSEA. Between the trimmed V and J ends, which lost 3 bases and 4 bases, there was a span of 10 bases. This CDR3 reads CSVEDNPNQPQHF. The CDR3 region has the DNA TGCAGCGTTGAGGACAATCCGAATCAGCCCCAGCATTTT.

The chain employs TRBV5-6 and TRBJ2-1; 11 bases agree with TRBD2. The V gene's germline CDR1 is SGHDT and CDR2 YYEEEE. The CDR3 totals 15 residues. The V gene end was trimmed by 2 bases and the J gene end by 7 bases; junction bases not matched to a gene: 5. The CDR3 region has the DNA TGTGCCAGCAGCTTTCTAGCGGGGGGTGGAAATGAGCAGTTCTTC. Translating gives CASSFLAGGGNEQFF.

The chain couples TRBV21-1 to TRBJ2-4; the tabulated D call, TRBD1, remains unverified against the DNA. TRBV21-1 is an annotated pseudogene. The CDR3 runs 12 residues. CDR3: CARDYTDRDLDF. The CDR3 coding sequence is TGTGCCAGAGATTACACGGACAGGGACCTGGACTTC.

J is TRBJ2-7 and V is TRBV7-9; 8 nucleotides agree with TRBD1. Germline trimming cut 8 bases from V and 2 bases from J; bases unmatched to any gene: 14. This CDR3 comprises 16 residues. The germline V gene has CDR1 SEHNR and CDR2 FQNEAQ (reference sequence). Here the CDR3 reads CASQYGNRGIPYEQYF. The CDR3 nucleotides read TGTGCCAGCCAATATGGGAACAGGGGGATACCCTACGAGCAGTACTTC.

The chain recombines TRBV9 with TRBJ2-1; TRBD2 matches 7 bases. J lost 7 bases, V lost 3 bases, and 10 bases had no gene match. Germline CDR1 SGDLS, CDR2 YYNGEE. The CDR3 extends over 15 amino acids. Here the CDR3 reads CASSGKLADMNEQFF. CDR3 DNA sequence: TGTGCCAGCAGCGGGAAGCTAGCGGACATGAATGAGCAGTTCTTC. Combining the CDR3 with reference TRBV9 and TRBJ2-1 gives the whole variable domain DSGVTQTPKHLITATGQRVTLRCSPRSGDLSVYWYQQSLDQGLQFLIQYYNGEERAKGNILERFSAQQFPDLHSELNLSSLELGDSALYFCASSGKLADMNEQFFGPGTRLTVL.

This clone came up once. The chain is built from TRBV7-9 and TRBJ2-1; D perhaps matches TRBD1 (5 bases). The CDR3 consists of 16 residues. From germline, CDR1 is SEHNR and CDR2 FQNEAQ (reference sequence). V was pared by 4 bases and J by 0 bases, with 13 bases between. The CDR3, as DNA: TGTGCCAGCAGCTCCGTGACAGTGAGCTCCTACAATGAGCAGTTCTTC. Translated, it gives CASSSVTVSSYNEQFF.

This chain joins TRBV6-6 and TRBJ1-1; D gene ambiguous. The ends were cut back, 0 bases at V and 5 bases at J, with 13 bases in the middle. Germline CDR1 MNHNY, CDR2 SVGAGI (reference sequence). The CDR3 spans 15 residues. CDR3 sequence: CASSYSVEGGTEAFF. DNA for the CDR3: TGTGCCAGCAGTTACTCGGTAGAGGGAGGGACTGAAGCTTTCTTT.

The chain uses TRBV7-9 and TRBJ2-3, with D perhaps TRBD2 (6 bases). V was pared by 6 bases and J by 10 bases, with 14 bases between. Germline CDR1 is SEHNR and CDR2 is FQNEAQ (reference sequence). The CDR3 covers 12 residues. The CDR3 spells CASRGGPIAQYF. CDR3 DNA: TGTGCCAGCAGGGGGGGACCTATTGCGCAGTATTTT.

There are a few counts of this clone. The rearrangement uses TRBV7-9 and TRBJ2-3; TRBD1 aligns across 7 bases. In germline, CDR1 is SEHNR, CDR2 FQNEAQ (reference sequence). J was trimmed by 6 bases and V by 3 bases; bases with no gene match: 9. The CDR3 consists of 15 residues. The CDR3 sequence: CASSFGTAQGDTQYF. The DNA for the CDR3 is TGTGCCAGCAGCTTTGGGACAGCCCAGGGCGATACGCAGTATTTT.

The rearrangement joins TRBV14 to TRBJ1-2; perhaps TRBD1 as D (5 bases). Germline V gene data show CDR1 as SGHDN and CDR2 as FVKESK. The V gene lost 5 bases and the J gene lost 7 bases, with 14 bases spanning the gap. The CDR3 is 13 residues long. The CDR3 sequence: CASSVSWDSGYTF. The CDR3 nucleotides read TGTGCCAGCAGCGTTTCCTGGGACTCTGGCTACACCTTC.